Each of the 17 T cell receptor beta chains below was sequenced from the same sample in a study of PD-1 blockade in mismatch repair-deficient tumors (dated by TCRdb to 2016 to 2017). Libraries were made using the immunoSEQ multiplex PCR assay. Entries here come from immuneACCESS through TCRdb and include only in-frame sequences with V and J called. Some clones fail to appear in such tables; in the studies checked, an unresolved V gene covers under half of the shortfall, and the cause of the remainder is unknown. This sample has tens of thousands of clones in its table, and roughly 88% of those were observed once. Around 0.99% of the sample rests with the top ten. The sample was PBMCs, taken 38 to 40 weeks after starting pembrolizumab. These receptors were taken from an adult with mismatch repair-deficient cancer.

This chain links TRBV5-6 with TRBJ2-5, with TRBD2 matching over 9 bases. CDR1 is SGHDT and CDR2 is YYEEEE in the germline V gene. This CDR3 region has 14 residues. Trimming cost V 6 bases and J 5 bases; bases outside gene matches: 8. The CDR3 protein is CASTRSGRLETQYF. For the CDR3, the DNA is TGTGCCAGCACCCGGAGCGGGAGGTTGGAGACCCAGTACTTC.

J is TRBJ2-2 and V is TRBV5-4, with TRBD2 matching 7 bases. Looked up from germline, CDR1 is SGHNT and CDR2 is YYREEE (reference sequence). The CDR3 is 16 residues long. Losses at the gene ends were 0 bases for V and 5 bases for J; bases not matched to a gene: 7. CDR3 coding DNA: TGTGCCAGCAGCTTGGATGCGGGAGTGGGGACCGGGGAGCTGTTTTTT. It specifies CASSLDAGVGTGELFF.

This clone has a single count. This chain links TRBV5-1 with TRBJ1-1; D not certain. The CDR3 is made up of 14 amino acids. The V gene lost 1 base and the J gene lost 4 bases, with 11 bases spanning the gap. Looked up from germline, CDR1 is SGHRS and CDR2 is YFSETQ. CDR3 protein: CASSLTAGTTEAFF. CDR3 nucleotide sequence: TGCGCCAGCAGCTTGACTGCGGGTACCACTGAAGCTTTCTTT.

In nucleotides, the CDR3 is TGTGCCAGCAGCCTCATTCTAGCGAATTCACCCCTCCACTTT. It translates to CASSLILANSPLHF. This chain joins TRBV6-1 and TRBJ1-6; D unclear. CDR3 size: 14 residues. V shed 6 bases and J shed 7 bases, with 13 bases lying between them. In germline, CDR1 is MNHNS, CDR2 SASEGT.

The chain joins TRBV5-1 to TRBJ2-2; 7 positions match TRBD2. Looked up from germline, CDR1 is SGHRS and CDR2 is YFSETQ. The trim removed 5 bases at V and 4 bases at J, leaving 8 bases unmatched. The length of the CDR3 is 15 residues. CDR3 in amino acids: CASSLAGDPTGELFF. In nucleotides, the CDR3 is TGCGCCAGCAGTCTGGCGGGGGACCCCACCGGGGAGCTGTTTTTT.

The V and J genes are TRBV25-1 and TRBJ2-7; 8 nucleotides line up with TRBD2. V trimming: 2 bases; J trimming: 5 bases; junction bases outside the gene matches: 8. Germline lookup yields CDR1 MGHDK and CDR2 SYGVNS. The CDR3 length is 15 residues. The CDR3 DNA follows: TGTGCCAGCAGTGAACCGAGGACTAGCCGCGACGAGCAGTACTTC. Translation: CASSEPRTSRDEQYF.

The V gene is TRBV5-6, the J gene TRBJ1-1; TRBD1 matches at 11 bases. The CDR3 length is 15 residues. The germline V gene has CDR1 SGHDT and CDR2 YYEEEE. After removal of 0 bases from V and 5 bases from J, the junction contained 3 bases not matched to a gene. The CDR3 protein is CASSLVDRGQTEAFF. CDR3 DNA: TGTGCCAGCAGCTTGGTGGACAGGGGGCAAACTGAAGCTTTCTTT.

The V gene is TRBV6-1, the J gene TRBJ1-5, with a possible D match to TRBD1 (5 bases). The CDR3 spans 14 residues. Germline V CDR1 and CDR2: MNHNS, SASEGT. Trimming shortened V by 3 bases and J by 6 bases, and 12 bases separated the two germline ends. Here the CDR3 reads CASSEQGTGQPQHF. In DNA, the CDR3 is TGTGCCAGCAGTGAGCAGGGAACGGGTCAGCCCCAGCATTTT.

The chain combines TRBV28 with TRBJ2-1, with 9 nucleotides matching TRBD2. The CDR3 spans 15 residues. J lost 6 bases, V lost 2 bases, and 5 bases had no gene match. Germline loops: CDR1 MDHEN, CDR2 SYDVKM. The CDR3 is CASSLGGRAVNEQFF. The CDR3 coding sequence is TGTGCCAGCAGTTTAGGCGGGAGGGCCGTCAATGAGCAGTTCTTC. The full variable domain, its missing parts supplied by reference TRBV28 and TRBJ2-1, is DVKVTQSSRYLVKRTGEKVFLECVQDMDHENMFWYRQDPGLGLRLIYFSYDVKMKEKGDIPEGYSVSREKKERFSLILESASTNQTSMYLCASSLGGRAVNEQFFGPGTRLTVL.

The chain employs TRBV18 and TRBJ2-1; TRBD2 aligns across 8 bases. J gave up 5 bases and V 3 bases, and 3 bases lay outside the gene matches. This CDR3 has 14 amino acids. Germline CDR1 is KGHSH and CDR2 is LQKENI. This chain's CDR3 is CASSPTAGDNEQFF. The CDR3 nucleotides are TGTGCCAGCTCACCGACAGCGGGGGACAATGAGCAGTTCTTC.

The chain carries TRBV29-1 and TRBJ1-4; D is unclear. This CDR3 region has 13 residues. Germline CDR1 and CDR2: SQVTM and ANQGSEA. Trimming removed 7 bases at V and 3 bases at J, with 12 bases between. The CDR3 region has the DNA TGCAGCGGACTAGGGAGGGCTAATGAAAAACTGTTTTTT. Translated: CSGLGRANEKLFF.

The chain links TRBV27 to TRBJ1-1, with D possibly TRBD1 on 5 matching bases. Trimming removed 3 bases at V and 1 base at J, with 18 bases between. The CDR3 has 17 residues. Germline CDR1 and CDR2: MNHEY and SMNVEV (reference sequence). This chain's CDR3 is CASSFFLGGKRNTEAFF. The CDR3 bases are TGTGCCAGCAGTTTCTTCCTCGGGGGAAAAAGGAACACTGAAGCTTTCTTT.

The V gene is TRBV2, the J gene TRBJ2-3, with 13 bases matching TRBD2. Trimming cost V 4 bases and J 6 bases; bases outside gene matches: 16. CDR3 length: 19 residues. Germline V lookup: CDR1 SNHLY, CDR2 FYNNEI. The CDR3 region has the DNA TGTGCCAGCAGTGTTATGGCAAGGACTAGCGGGAGACTAAGGGATACGCAGTATTTT. It encodes CASSVMARTSGRLRDTQYF.

This clone was found once. The V and J genes are TRBV27 and TRBJ2-1, with TRBD1 matching 9 bases. The CDR3 extends over 15 amino acids. CDR1 is MNHEY, CDR2 SMNVEV, per germline (reference sequence). J gave up 3 bases and V 3 bases, and 3 bases lay outside the gene matches. The CDR3 DNA reads TGTGCCAGCAGTTTCTGGGACAGGGACTACAATGAGCAGTTCTTC. This gives the protein CASSFWDRDYNEQFF.

The V call is TRBV20-1, the J call TRBJ2-5; D not resolved. Deletions cut 5 bases from V and 7 bases from J, with 11 bases between. The CDR3 runs 11 residues. Germline lookup yields CDR1 DFQATT and CDR2 SNEGSKA (reference sequence). CDR3 coding DNA: TGCAGTGCTCGCGAGGATTGGACCCAGTACTTC. It yields the protein CSAREDWTQYF.

This chain uses TRBV5-1 with TRBJ2-2; D perhaps matches TRBD1 (5 bases). Germline-derived CDR1 and CDR2 are SGHRS and YFSETQ. The V end was cut by 2 bases, the J end by 2 bases, with 10 bases between. The CDR3 contains 15 residues. In nucleotides, the CDR3 is TGCGCCAGCAGCTTTGGGGCACCTAACACCGGGGAGCTGTTTTTT. This codes for CASSFGAPNTGELFF.

The genes are TRBV5-6 and TRBJ2-7; 13 bases align to TRBD2. The trim removed 4 bases at V and 4 bases at J, leaving 8 bases unmatched. CDR1 is SGHDT and CDR2 is YYEEEE in the germline V gene. The CDR3 has 16 residues. CDR3 DNA sequence: TGTGCCAGCAGCCCCGGACTAGCGGGAGATTCTTACGAGCAGTACTTC. Protein: CASSPGLAGDSYEQYF.